The rows below give T cell receptor beta chains drawn from one sample of a study of regulatory T cells in long-lasting Graves disease. TCRdb ran MiXCR on the multiplex PCR reads and lists one entry per CDR3 protein. The sample includes 420,000 or so distinct CDR3 sequences, less than 20% of them seen just once. The same specimen was also included in a second study, on T cells in Graves' hyperthyroidism and ophthalmopathy.

Sequenced here: peripheral blood mononuclear cells (PBMCs), sampled at new diagnosis, from a patient treated with antithyroid drugs. The receptors originated from a woman under 30 with Graves disease. Both conserved end residues are part of each CDR3. Some rows have no size entry. The others give once, few or many, or a class for an expanded clone.

v_call: TRBV28; j_call: TRBJ2-1; clone_size: many; cdr3_aa: CASSSERAGTPYNEQFF
v_call: TRBV7-3; j_call: TRBJ2-1; clone_size: few; cdr3_aa: CASSSGTGAYEVVRNEQFF
v_call: TRBV29-1; j_call: TRBJ2-5; clone_size: .; cdr3_aa: CSVTPRDFKETQYF
v_call: TRBV5-6; j_call: TRBJ2-1; clone_size: many; cdr3_aa: CASSFSSEQFF
v_call: TRBV28; j_call: TRBJ1-2; clone_size: many; cdr3_aa: CASSLSDNYGYTF
v_call: TRBV6-1; j_call: TRBJ1-5; clone_size: many; cdr3_aa: CASRRDRRSNQPQHF
v_call: TRBV6-1; j_call: TRBJ2-1; clone_size: few; cdr3_aa: CASRTTSGPYNEQFF
v_call: TRBV11-2; j_call: TRBJ2-4; clone_size: many; cdr3_aa: CASSLDRSRAKNIQYF
v_call: TRBV30; j_call: TRBJ2-7; clone_size: many; cdr3_aa: CAWSGVPYEQYF
v_call: TRBV6-2/TRBV6-3; j_call: TRBJ2-7; clone_size: few; cdr3_aa: CASSGQTYEQYF
v_call: TRBV24-1; j_call: TRBJ2-3; clone_size: many; cdr3_aa: CATSDWTHLSTDTQYF
v_call: TRBV30; j_call: TRBJ1-1; clone_size: many; cdr3_aa: CAWSIWDRETEAFF
v_call: TRBV20-1; j_call: TRBJ1-1; clone_size: few; cdr3_aa: CSAAYVAGAAEAFF
v_call: TRBV5-1; j_call: TRBJ1-5; clone_size: few; cdr3_aa: CASSLAGGTGSPQHF
v_call: TRBV18; j_call: TRBJ1-3; clone_size: many; cdr3_aa: CASSSDSLGNTIYF
v_call: TRBV5-1; j_call: TRBJ1-5; clone_size: many; cdr3_aa: CASSFSGGSNQPQHF
v_call: TRBV7-9; j_call: TRBJ2-3; clone_size: many; cdr3_aa: CASSLTTSNRGDTQYF
v_call: TRBV29-1; j_call: TRBJ2-5; clone_size: .; cdr3_aa: CSVEDGVGMGTQYF
v_call: TRBV7-2; j_call: TRBJ2-1; clone_size: many; cdr3_aa: CASSLGPGQGIDEQFF
v_call: TRBV20-1; j_call: TRBJ2-7; clone_size: many; cdr3_aa: CSAYELAASSYEQYF
v_call: TRBV7-2; j_call: TRBJ2-1; clone_size: many; cdr3_aa: CASSLALGQGFEQFF
v_call: TRBV2; j_call: TRBJ2-5; clone_size: many; cdr3_aa: CASGKEETQYF
v_call: TRBV9; j_call: TRBJ2-3; clone_size: .; cdr3_aa: CASSVSPAGGADTQYF
v_call: TRBV27; j_call: TRBJ2-2; clone_size: many; cdr3_aa: CASSFRPGGGGPGELFF
v_call: TRBV7-2; j_call: TRBJ1-1; clone_size: many; cdr3_aa: CASSPAGNTEAFF
v_call: TRBV7-9; j_call: TRBJ2-5; clone_size: many; cdr3_aa: CASSKGQTAETQYF
v_call: TRBV10-3; j_call: TRBJ2-1; clone_size: many; cdr3_aa: CAISELASGGHNEQFF
v_call: TRBV27; j_call: TRBJ1-5; clone_size: few; cdr3_aa: CASSVGQSSHQPQHF
v_call: TRBV20-1; j_call: TRBJ2-3; clone_size: many; cdr3_aa: CSASESGTTDTQYF
v_call: TRBV18; j_call: TRBJ2-7; clone_size: many; cdr3_aa: CASSRNRDEQYF
v_call: TRBV28; j_call: TRBJ1-5; clone_size: many; cdr3_aa: CASSPNRVTQHF
v_call: TRBV27; j_call: TRBJ2-3; clone_size: .; cdr3_aa: CASRPLRDRKGTQYF
v_call: TRBV28; j_call: TRBJ2-7; clone_size: few; cdr3_aa: CASNEVSSYEQYF
v_call: TRBV6-5; j_call: TRBJ2-5; clone_size: many; cdr3_aa: CASSYSIVQETQYF
v_call: TRBV5-5; j_call: TRBJ1-5; clone_size: .; cdr3_aa: CASSKSGWSNQPQHF
v_call: TRBV6-1; j_call: TRBJ2-7; clone_size: many; cdr3_aa: CASSEFWGADPYEQYF
v_call: TRBV28; j_call: TRBJ2-1; clone_size: .; cdr3_aa: CASRIAATYNEQFF
v_call: TRBV25-1; j_call: TRBJ1-2; clone_size: few; cdr3_aa: CASSERQSYGYTF
v_call: TRBV3-1; j_call: TRBJ1-5; clone_size: many; cdr3_aa: CASSQGLNQPQHF
v_call: TRBV18; j_call: TRBJ2-5; clone_size: .; cdr3_aa: CASSPLTLRETQYF
v_call: TRBV5-1; j_call: TRBJ2-5; clone_size: .; cdr3_aa: CASSWGGRGQETQYF
v_call: TRBV20-1; j_call: TRBJ2-1; clone_size: many; cdr3_aa: CSAAKVGQFF
v_call: TRBV20-1; j_call: TRBJ2-3; clone_size: .; cdr3_aa: CSAPIAGGPKDTQYF
v_call: TRBV20-1; j_call: TRBJ1-6; clone_size: few; cdr3_aa: CSAGLMVTPLHF
v_call: TRBV20-1; j_call: TRBJ2-7; clone_size: many; cdr3_aa: CSAHRTGSYEQYF
v_call: TRBV14; j_call: TRBJ2-7; clone_size: few; cdr3_aa: CASSQLQGPSYEQYF
v_call: TRBV28; j_call: TRBJ2-5; clone_size: few; cdr3_aa: CASSLTGTAPAQYF
v_call: TRBV5-1; j_call: TRBJ2-7; clone_size: few; cdr3_aa: CASSLVYAGYEQYF
v_call: TRBV3-1; j_call: TRBJ1-1; clone_size: many; cdr3_aa: CASSLVRYATEAFF
v_call: TRBV7-3; j_call: TRBJ2-3; clone_size: few; cdr3_aa: CASSQDFGDTQYF
v_call: TRBV9; j_call: TRBJ1-4; clone_size: .; cdr3_aa: CASSDRDRVGEKLFF
v_call: TRBV7-3; j_call: TRBJ2-1; clone_size: many; cdr3_aa: CASSSQPGVAYNEQFF
v_call: TRBV11-2; j_call: TRBJ2-3; clone_size: .; cdr3_aa: CASSVFLASSTDTQYF
v_call: TRBV3-1; j_call: TRBJ1-2; clone_size: few; cdr3_aa: CASSQATGRGTKGYTF
v_call: TRBV24-1; j_call: TRBJ1-5; clone_size: .; cdr3_aa: CATSVPGSNQPQHF